This T cell receptor (beta chain) was identified in a study of blood T cell repertoires in COVID-19. The repertoire was sequenced with immunoSEQ multiplex PCR; TCRdb's copy has only in-frame clones and lacks some. The sample consists of 170,000 or so clones, around four fifths of them appearing once. The CDR3 is 14 residues long. Per germline, CDR1 SGHTA and CDR2 FQGNSA. Trimming cost V 4 bases and J 5 bases; bases outside gene matches: 7. This sequence originates from a man in his 70s with active or convalescent COVID-19. V usage is TRBV7-2 and J usage is TRBJ2-5; 7 positions match TRBD1. The sample comprised peripheral blood. CDR3 sequence: CASSSTTGVETQYF. The CDR3 nucleotides are TGTGCCAGCAGCTCAACTACAGGGGTGGAGACCCAGTACTTC.